This T cell receptor (beta chain) comes out of a study of vaccination and CD4 T cells after COVID-19 (dated by TCRdb to about 2022). About the full investigation: Convalescent patients had a positive SARS-CoV-2 result on nasal swab PCR, and of these patients, fewer than ten had mild disease and one had severe disease. In control cultures, a CEFX viral epitope pool was used as positive control, an HIV-1 Nef peptide pool was used as negative control, or no peptide was added. Post-vaccine blood samples were collected a median of approximately eleven weeks after the second vaccine dose, ranging from about 13 to 241 days. Each participant got two doses of either the Pfizer-BioNTech BNT162b2 vaccine (n=8) or the Moderna mRNA-1273 vaccine (n=2). The convalescent cohort comprised six males and four females, including two Hispanic individuals, seven Caucasians, two Asians and one multiracial person. Post-COVID blood samples from convalescent patients were collected a median of around 100 days after diagnosis, with a range of roughly 30 to 170 days. Culture stimuli were overlapping spike peptide pools from SARS-CoV-2 and from the common cold coronaviruses HCoV-NL63, HCoV-OC43 and HCoV-229E. The spike-specific CD4+ TCR repertoire was compared before and after mRNA vaccination in approximately 9 COVID-19 convalescent patients and a handful of infection-naive healthy vaccine recipients.

Ends trimmed: V by 4 bases, J by 5 bases; bases unmatched to a gene: 7. The cysteine opens and the phenylalanine closes a CDR3 of 14 amino acids. Just CDR3 DNA is preserved here, 42 bases in frame from base 1. Based on the germline V gene (reference sequence), the CDR1 and CDR2 sequences are SGHNT and YYREEE. Study-wide findings and limitations: Although the median number of SARS-CoV-2-reactive clonotypes went up from around 20 after infection to around 39 after vaccination, the increase was not significant. Of the vaccine-specific clones in convalescent patients, 304 of 307, or nearly all, reacted only to SARS-CoV-2 spike and did not cross-react with common cold coronaviruses. The study included relatively few convalescent patients and did not analyze early timepoints after natural infection. In convalescent patients, a median around 90% of post-vaccine SARS-CoV-2-reactive clones were detected only after vaccination, and vaccine-specific priming was suggested by this finding.

The treatment or condition label of this sample denotes: roughly ten-day PBMC culture with coronavirus spike peptide pools or control peptides (ViraFEST assay). To expand antigen-specific T cells with peptide pools and then pick out the expanded clonotypes through TCR sequencing, the study relied on the ViraFEST assay. Positive SARS-CoV-2 PCR tests in the convalescent patients dated from March to December 2020, before Alpha, Beta and Delta variants emerged in the United States. Each well held 1.5 million to 2.5 million PBMCs cultured with roughly 10 ug/ml peptide pools in IMDM containing approximately 5% human AB serum and roughly 9 IU/ml IL-2. Half of the culture medium was replaced with fresh IL-2-containing medium on days 3 and 7. After 10 days of culture, CD4+ T cells were isolated by negative selection with the EasySep CD4+ T cell isolation kit. Ficoll-Paque Plus gradient centrifugation was used to isolate PBMCs from whole blood, and the isolated PBMCs were then either used fresh or cryopreserved at -140C. Triplicate wells were generally used for each culture condition.

As for this clonotype: It lacks a known antigen. Nothing much larger sits one base from this clone, and base qualities are not available.

Library method: PCR. At the Johns Hopkins FTIC core, DNA from the cultured CD4+ T cells underwent TCR sequencing with the Oncomine TCR Beta short-read assay. The QIAamp micro DNA kit was used to extract genomic DNA from the cultured CD4+ T cells. The Oncomine TCR Beta libraries from cultured CD4+ T cells were pooled using unique dual indexes and then sequenced on an Illumina iSeq 100. Concerning the study's data processing: Non-productive sequences were removed, and CDR3s not starting with C, not ending with F or W, or shorter than 7 amino acids were discarded. Antigen-specific clonotypes were identified with the MANAFEST web application by comparing peptide-stimulated wells with reference and other culture wells. For a clone to be called positive, the clone needed an FDR below 0.05, an odds ratio above 5, and a productive frequency above 0.1% in at least two of three replicate wells. Clonotypes that were significantly expanded in both SARS-CoV-2 spike wells and at least one common cold coronavirus spike condition were defined as cross-reactive. CDR3 homology was assessed with Levenshtein distances (stringdist) and unrooted phylogenetic trees (ape) in R version 3.6.1. TCRdb's own reprocessing of the public reads used fastp at Q25 and MiXCR and kept productive beta chains. Each record represents a unique CDR3 protein, reported with the most common genes and DNA among its rows. The V and J calls were not made by the authors but by TCRdb's processing. The sample contains about 12,000 distinct CDR3 sequences, about 61% of them found a single time. Clones ranked in the top ten supply around 10% of the sample.

Sequencing was carried out using CD4+ T cells from blood, cultured in vitro. This clonotype was sampled from a human donor who had recovered from COVID-19. The chain is encoded by TRBV5-4 joined to TRBJ1-1, and 8 junction bases match TRBD1. The nucleotide sequence is given as TGTGCCAGCAGCAGGGGACAGGCCTCGACTGAAGCTTTCTTT. This sequence encodes CASSRGQASTEAFF.